Following are 18 T cell receptor beta chains from one sample sequenced in a study of T cells in Graves' hyperthyroidism and ophthalmopathy. RNA transcripts yielded amplified TCR beta CDR3 regions. Primed by the HTBI set, a first-round RT-PCR was run on the TCR CDR3. TCRdb re-called the multiplex PCR reads through MiXCR, storing one row per CDR3 protein. This table holds roughly 530,000 distinct CDR3 sequences, 17% found once. Sequencing was performed on blood. The receptor set was obtained from a woman younger than 35 with Graves' ophthalmopathy.

This clonotype has a count of ten or more. The rearrangement joins TRBV6-1 to TRBJ2-1, with D hard to call. Trimming took 6 bases from V and 1 from J, leaving 16 bases between them. The CDR3 consists of 16 residues. Germline V gives CDR1 MNHNS, CDR2 SASEGT. In nucleotides, the CDR3 is TGTGCCAGCAGCTCGCTAAGCCCGACGTCCTACAATGAGCAGTTCTTC. Residues: CASSSLSPTSYNEQFF.

The table lists this clonotype with a few counts. J is TRBJ2-1 and V is TRBV20-1; D remains ambiguous. The germline V and J ends were trimmed by 3 bases and 2 bases, with 11 bases remaining between them. Germline V lookup: CDR1 DFQATT, CDR2 SNEGSKA (reference sequence). CDR3 length equals 14 residues. CDR3 region: CSARLVRPYNEQFF. In DNA, the CDR3 is TGCAGTGCTAGGTTAGTGCGACCCTACAATGAGCAGTTCTTC.

This clonotype occurred many times. J is TRBJ2-7 and V is TRBV12-3 or TRBV12-4; possible D gene TRBD1, 5 bases. There are 12 residues in the CDR3. Trimming removed 5 bases at V and 5 bases at J, with 10 bases between. CDR3 DNA sequence: TGTGCCAGCAGTAACCAGGGTAACGAGCAGTACTTC. This sequence encodes CASSNQGNEQYF.

This clonotype was seen repeatedly, ten times or more. The V and J genes are TRBV3-1 and TRBJ2-5, with D perhaps matching TRBD1 (5 bases). The CDR3 is 17 residues long. Deletions cut 3 bases from V and 2 bases from J, with 19 bases between. Germline V gives CDR1 LGHDT, CDR2 YNNKEL (reference sequence). The CDR3 here is CASSHRLKRGRQETQYF. CDR3 in DNA: TGTGCCAGCAGCCACCGCCTTAAAAGGGGTCGACAAGAGACCCAGTACTTC.

Concerning this clonotype itself: Mismatch with germline at one junction end may stem from a read error. The V call is TRBV4-1, the J call TRBJ2-2, with D unresolved. CDR3 length: 14 residues. Germline V gene sequence: CDR1 MGHRA, CDR2 YSYEKL. The CDR3 DNA follows: TGTGCCAGCAGCCAAGATCCGAACACCGGGGAGCTGTTTTTT. This codes for CASSQDPNTGELFF.

This clonotype showed up many times. The rearrangement uses TRBV20-1 and TRBJ1-6; 7 bases map to TRBD1. V shed 1 base, J shed 9 bases, and the junction held 9 bases outside the gene matches. Germline CDR1 and CDR2: DFQATT and SNEGSKA (reference sequence). The CDR3 is 15 amino acids. CDR3 residues: CSARGRGRGASPLHF. For the CDR3, the DNA is TGCAGTGCTAGAGGAAGGGGCAGGGGGGCTTCACCCCTCCACTTT.

This clonotype came up many times. The chain uses TRBV7-9 and TRBJ2-7, with 8 bases aligning to TRBD1. The CDR3 is made up of 15 amino acids. The trim removed 5 bases at V and 2 bases at J, leaving 8 bases unmatched. Germline V gene sequence: CDR1 SEHNR, CDR2 FQNEAQ (reference sequence). In nucleotides, the CDR3 is TGTGCCAGCAGCCCAGACAGGGGCATCCCCTACGAGCAGTACTTC. Protein sequence: CASSPDRGIPYEQYF.

V is TRBV20-1 and J is TRBJ2-3, with 12 positions matching TRBD2. V lost 5 bases, J lost 2 bases, and 5 bases stayed unmatched. CDR1 DFQATT and CDR2 SNEGSKA come from the germline V gene (reference sequence). This CDR3 has 15 amino acids. This chain's CDR3 is CSADGTSGSTDTQYF. CDR3 bases: TGCAGTGCTGACGGGACTAGCGGGTCCACAGATACGCAGTATTTT.

V is TRBV29-1 and J is TRBJ2-7; 7 bases are a match to TRBD2. The CDR3 covers 13 residues. Germline loops: CDR1 SQVTM, CDR2 ANQGSEA. The J segment lost 2 bases and the V segment lost 4 bases, leaving 5 bases of the junction unmatched. In nucleotides, the CDR3 is TGCAGCGTTGCGCGGGAGCCAACCTACGAGCAGTACTTC. Translation gives CSVAREPTYEQYF.

This clonotype came up many times. This chain uses TRBV6-1 with TRBJ1-5, with TRBD1 matching over 7 bases. The trim removed 6 bases at V and 3 bases at J, leaving 8 bases unmatched. The CDR3 has 15 amino acids. Germline loops: CDR1 MNHNS, CDR2 SASEGT. CDR3: CASSAGTVNNQPQHF. As DNA, the CDR3 is TGTGCCAGCAGCGCTGGGACAGTTAACAATCAGCCCCAGCATTTT.

This clonotype occurred many times. This sequence joins TRBV7-2 and TRBJ2-7; D is perhaps TRBD1 (5 bases). Germline CDR1 is SGHTA and CDR2 is FQGNSA. The CDR3 length is 14 residues. V gave up 1 base and J gave up 2 bases, with 9 bases separating them. The CDR3 loop is CASSLGRQTYEQYF. In DNA form, the CDR3 reads TGTGCCAGCAGCTTAGGTCGACAGACCTACGAGCAGTACTTC.

The gene calls are TRBV9 and TRBJ2-5; D gene unclear. V lost 3 bases and J lost 3, with 9 bases in between. The CDR3 covers 13 residues. Germline CDR1 SGDLS, CDR2 YYNGEE. The CDR3 reads CASSAPPKETQYF. In DNA form, the CDR3 reads TGTGCCAGCAGCGCCCCCCCTAAAGAGACCCAGTACTTC. Together with reference TRBV9 and TRBJ2-5, the CDR3 gives the full variable domain: DSGVTQTPKHLITATGQRVTLRCSPRSGDLSVYWYQQSLDQGLQFLIQYYNGEERAKGNILERFSAQQFPDLHSELNLSSLELGDSALYFCASSAPPKETQYFGPGTRLLVL.

V usage is TRBV19 and J usage is TRBJ2-1, with D possibly called TRBD1 or TRBD2 (6 bases each). The CDR3 length is 17 residues. Germline V lookup: CDR1 LNHDA, CDR2 SQIVND (reference sequence). The V gene lost 3 bases and the J gene lost 2 bases, with 17 bases spanning the gap. CDR3 in amino acids: CASSIGGGRGPYNEQFF. DNA for the CDR3: TGTGCCAGTAGTATCGGAGGGGGACGCGGACCCTACAATGAGCAGTTCTTC.

This clonotype was counted at least ten times. The chain combines TRBV5-6 with TRBJ2-1; D not resolved. Trimming took off 0 bases at V and 8 bases at J, with 15 bases between the two ends. Germline lookup yields CDR1 SGHDT and CDR2 YYEEEE. The CDR3 loop spans 15 amino acids. The CDR3 nucleotides read TGTGCCAGCAGCTTGGGGGGAATCCTGTCGGATGAGCAGTTCTTC. Translation: CASSLGGILSDEQFF.

At least ten counts were recorded for this clonotype. This sequence joins TRBV11-2 and TRBJ1-1; D might be TRBD1 (5 bases). Germline-derived CDR1 and CDR2 are SGHAT and FQNNGV. V lost 1 base and J lost 2, with 17 bases in between. This CDR3 has 17 residues. CDR3 loop: CASSLAGFTGRNTEAFF. In DNA form, the CDR3 reads TGTGCCAGCAGCTTAGCGGGTTTTACAGGTAGAAACACTGAAGCTTTCTTT. The entire variable domain, with the rest obtained from reference TRBV11-2 and TRBJ1-1, is as follows: EAGVAQSPRYKIIEKRQSVAFWCNPISGHATLYWYQQILGQGPKLLIQFQNNGVVDDSQLPKDRFSAERLKGVDSTLKIQPAKLEDSAVYLCASSLAGFTGRNTEAFFGQGTRLTVV.

At least ten counts were recorded for this clonotype. The chain has TRBV7-9 and TRBJ2-3, with D maybe TRBD2 (6 bases). The V end was cut by 7 bases, the J end by 2 bases, with 10 bases between. The germline CDR1 and CDR2 sequences are SEHNR and FQNEAQ (reference sequence). The CDR3 runs to 13 residues. The CDR3 sequence is CASTGTLTDTQYF. The CDR3 DNA reads TGTGCCAGCACCGGGACTCTCACAGATACGCAGTATTTT.

This clonotype was found a few times. The chain couples TRBV25-1 to TRBJ2-7; 7 bases match TRBD2. This CDR3 is 15 amino acids long. The germline V gene encodes CDR1 MGHDK and CDR2 SYGVNS. Germline trimming cut 4 bases from V and 2 bases from J; bases unmatched to any gene: 8. The CDR3 sequence is CASSGGSGITYEQYF. The CDR3 DNA sequence: TGTGCCAGCAGTGGAGGGAGCGGGATCACCTACGAGCAGTACTTC.

The CDR3 DNA sequence: TGTGCCAGCAGCGTAGAGGCAGAGCAAGAGACCCAGTACTTC. Its protein product is CASSVEAEQETQYF. This chain connects TRBV9 to TRBJ2-5, with D hard to call. Germline V gives CDR1 SGDLS, CDR2 YYNGEE. The V end was cut by 0 bases, the J end by 2 bases, with 8 bases between. The CDR3 has 14 residues.